The clone carrying this T cell receptor (beta chain) was seen a handful of times. The antigen is unknown. Germline CDR1 and CDR2: SGHRS and YFSETQ. This CDR3 has 15 amino acids. With 4 bases clipped from V and 6 bases from J, the junction kept 9 bases outside the gene matches. This sample was included in a study of T cells after yellow fever vaccination. Findings of the study overall: It was a weaker secondary response, yet one that peaked faster, at day 5 versus 15.

TCRdb fed the 5' RACE reads into MiXCR, producing one record per CDR3 protein. The sample lists roughly 250,000 distinct CDR3 sequences, approximately 13% occurring once. The sequencing here drew on CD4+ T cells sorted from PBMCs, taken 45 days after the yellow fever booster vaccination. The receptor was derived from a man in his thirties or forties who received the YFV17D yellow fever vaccine. The chain is built from TRBV5-1 and TRBJ2-3, with 9 bases identical to TRBD1. The CDR3 region is CASSNGQGTRDTQYF. The CDR3 DNA reads TGCGCCAGCAGCAACGGACAGGGGACGCGGGATACGCAGTATTTT.